This TCR beta chain is drawn from a study of blood T cells in healthy people across ages. Study context: In model experiments, template switching was able to capture about one barcoded beta molecule for every two T cells that were present.

The CDR3 has 14 amino acids. The germline CDR1 and CDR2 sequences are MNHEY and SVGEGT. In its sample, this clonotype was seen once. At one boundary the junction diverges from the germline segment, which might be a read error. Together with a sample-barcoded 5' primer, a J-beta primer mix was included in a second PCR lasting 7 to 11 cycles. TCRdb recomputed calls from the 5' RACE reads with MiXCR, one row per CDR3 protein. Of 1.5 million or so distinct CDR3 sequences in the sample, roughly 45% were seen once. The TCR was taken from a woman between 18 and 29 years old in good health. This chain uses TRBV6-2 or TRBV6-3 with TRBJ1-1, with D perhaps TRBD1 (5 bases). The sequencing input was blood. CDR3 coding DNA: TGTGCCTGCAGTTCAGGACACGCAAACACTGAAGCTTTCTTT. This translates into CACSSGHANTEAFF.